This T cell receptor beta chain stems from a study of control samples from healthy donors and cancer patients. Using immunoSEQ multiplex PCR, the repertoire was profiled, and TCRdb retains in-frame clones only, with some absent. This table holds some 49,000 clones, just over 85% found once. CDR1 is MDHEN and CDR2 is SYDVKM in the germline V gene. The CDR3 is made up of 14 amino acids. Losses at the gene ends were 6 bases for V and 4 bases for J; bases not matched to a gene: 6. Sequencing used PBMCs. The receptor was isolated from a woman aged 50 to 60 with lung cancer. The rearrangement uses TRBV28 and TRBJ1-3, with 7 bases aligning to TRBD1. CDR3 loop: CASSNRGSGNTIYF. CDR3 coding DNA: TGTGCCAGCAGCAACAGGGGTTCAGGAAACACCATATATTTT. Looking up the rest from reference TRBV28 and TRBJ1-3 gives the full variable domain: DVKVTQSSRYLVKRTGEKVFLECVQDMDHENMFWYRQDPGLGLRLIYFSYDVKMKEKGDIPEGYSVSREKKERFSLILESASTNQTSMYLCASSNRGSGNTIYFGEGSWLTVV.